This is a list of T cell receptor beta chains from one sample in a study of T cells after yellow fever vaccination. TCRdb used MiXCR to reprocess the 5' RACE reads, holding one entry per CDR3 protein. This table holds fewer than 350,000 distinct CDR3 sequences, 3.5% to 4.5% found once. The specimen comprised PBMCs, sampled 15 days after the yellow fever booster vaccination. These receptor sequences come from a man aged 18 to 29 who received the YFV17D yellow fever vaccine. CDR3s include the opening cysteine and the closing phenylalanine or tryptophan. A D gene is named only where the DNA matches it firmly. Only part of the rows carry a size: once, few, many, or a class if the clone is expanded.

TRBJ1-4 | many | TRBV7-2 | . | CASSLLPGSFNEKLFF | TGTGCCAGCAGCTTACTGCCCGGCTCCTTTAATGAAAAACTGTTTTTT
TRBJ2-7 | many | TRBV7-8 | . | CASSPYHRDAFEQYF | TGTGCCAGCAGCCCATACCACCGGGACGCATTCGAGCAGTACTTC
TRBJ2-2 | . | TRBV12-3/TRBV12-4 | . | CASSNQNTGELFF | TGTGCCAGCAGTAACCAGAACACCGGGGAGCTGTTTTTT
TRBJ1-3 | few | TRBV2 | . | CASSEAGGFGNTIYF | TGTGCCAGCAGTGAAGCGGGAGGGTTTGGAAACACCATATATTTT
TRBJ2-3 | many | TRBV12-3/TRBV12-4 | . | CASSFQEGTDTQYF | TGTGCCAGCAGTTTCCAGGAGGGCACAGATACGCAGTATTTT
TRBJ2-7 | . | TRBV5-1 | . | CASSPGQAEQYF | TGCGCCAGCAGCCCTGGACAAGCCGAGCAGTACTTC
TRBJ1-5 | many | TRBV15 | TRBD1 | CATSREGQGNQPQHF | TGTGCCACCAGCAGAGAGGGACAGGGCAATCAGCCCCAGCATTTT
TRBJ2-1 | . | TRBV6-4 | TRBD2 | CASSEAGVVSYNEQFF | TGTGCCAGCAGCGAAGCGGGGGTCGTCTCCTACAATGAGCAGTTCTTC
TRBJ2-5 | few | TRBV10-3 | . | CAISPSGPQGAQYF | TGTGCCATCAGCCCCTCCGGGCCCCAAGGAGCCCAGTACTTC
TRBJ2-2 | many | TRBV20-1 | TRBD2 | CSARVSGGANTGELFF | TGCAGTGCTAGAGTGAGCGGGGGGGCCAACACCGGGGAGCTGTTTTTT
TRBJ2-3 | few | TRBV4-1 | . | CASTAGPLTDTQYF | TGCGCCAGCACCGCGGGGCCCCTCACAGATACGCAGTATTTT
TRBJ1-5 | . | TRBV7-2 | . | CASSRQRELPQHF | TGTGCCAGCAGCAGACAGAGGGAACTGCCCCAGCATTTT
TRBJ2-7 | . | TRBV6-2/TRBV6-3 | TRBD2 | CASSYAGGAAHEQYF | TGTGCCAGCAGTTACGCGGGGGGGGCAGCTCACGAGCAGTACTTC
TRBJ2-7 | many | TRBV4-2 | . | CASSHVGESEQYF | TGTGCCAGCAGCCATGTGGGGGAGTCCGAGCAGTACTTC
TRBJ2-2 | . | TRBV6-6 | . | CASITDNTGELFF | TGTGCCAGCATAACTGATAACACCGGGGAGCTGTTTTTT
TRBJ2-6 | . | TRBV28 | . | CASSLYRVSGANVLTF | TGTGCCAGCAGTTTATACAGGGTCTCTGGGGCCAACGTCCTGACTTTC
TRBJ1-5 | few | TRBV20-1 | . | CSARNDGQVYSNQPQHF | TGCAGTGCTAGGAATGATGGGCAGGTTTATAGCAATCAGCCCCAGCATTTT
TRBJ2-7 | . | TRBV20-1 | . | CSAPPPGDYEQYF | TGCAGTGCTCCCCCCCCCGGGGACTACGAGCAGTACTTC
TRBJ2-3 | many | TRBV6-1 | . | CASSGSRPTDTQYF | TGTGCCAGCAGTGGGTCCAGGCCCACAGATACGCAGTATTTT
TRBJ2-1 | many | TRBV6-2/TRBV6-3 | . | CASSYLADNEQFF | TGTGCCAGCAGTTACCTAGCCGACAATGAGCAGTTCTTC
TRBJ2-7 | many | TRBV20-1 | . | CSARPRVSYEQYF | TGCAGTGCTAGACCCCGGGTGTCTTACGAGCAGTACTTC
TRBJ2-5 | . | TRBV5-5 | . | CASSLWGDRETQYF | TGTGCCAGCAGCTTGTGGGGGGACCGAGAGACCCAGTACTTC
TRBJ2-7 | few | TRBV12-3/TRBV12-4 | TRBD2 | CASRRTSGAYEQYF | TGTGCCAGCCGGCGGACTAGCGGCGCCTACGAGCAGTACTTC
TRBJ1-4 | few | TRBV5-1 | TRBD1 | CASSLRDSHEKLFF | TGCGCCAGCAGCTTGAGGGACAGTCATGAAAAACTGTTTTTT
TRBJ1-2 | few | TRBV20-1 | . | CSAKTGSYGYTF | TGCAGTGCAAAGACAGGAAGCTATGGCTACACCTTC
TRBJ2-3 | many | TRBV10-3 | . | CAISVGAGDTDTQYF | TGTGCCATCAGTGTGGGGGCCGGGGACACAGATACGCAGTATTTT
TRBJ1-6 | . | TRBV4-3 | . | CASSQFVMWTSNSPLHF | TGCGCCAGCAGCCAATTTGTTATGTGGACTAGCAATTCACCCCTCCACTTT
TRBJ2-7 | . | TRBV7-2 | . | CASSQSPRGAYEQYF | TGTGCCAGCAGCCAGTCTCCCCGGGGGGCGTACGAGCAGTACTTC
TRBJ1-5 | . | TRBV9 | . | CASSVGTVNQPQHF | TGTGCCAGCAGCGTCGGGACCGTTAATCAGCCCCAGCATTTT
TRBJ2-7 | many | TRBV12-3/TRBV12-4 | TRBD1 | CASSLQGARISYEQYF | TGTGCCAGCAGCCTACAGGGGGCGCGCATTAGTTACGAGCAGTACTTC
TRBJ2-4 | few | TRBV4-3 | TRBD2 | CASSQRLAGEAKNIQYF | TGCGCCAGCAGCCAACGACTAGCGGGGGAAGCCAAAAACATTCAGTACTTC
TRBJ2-5 | few | TRBV5-8 | . | CASSRGHHGGTQYF | TGTGCCAGCAGCCGAGGGCACCACGGTGGGACCCAGTACTTC
TRBJ2-7 | . | TRBV7-2 | . | CASSQGRQYLGEQYF | TGTGCCAGCAGCCAGGGGAGACAGTATCTAGGGGAGCAGTACTTC
TRBJ1-2 | many | TRBV7-9 | . | CASSLDLVGQRYGYTF | TGTGCCAGCAGCTTAGATCTAGTGGGACAACGATATGGCTACACCTTC
TRBJ2-5 | many | TRBV5-1 | . | CASSFEGRETQYF | TGCGCCAGCAGTTTTGAAGGACGCGAGACCCAGTACTTC
TRBJ1-2 | few | TRBV3-1 | . | CASSPQGYGYTF | TGTGCCAGCAGCCCACAGGGTTATGGCTACACCTTC
TRBJ2-2 | . | TRBV7-2 | . | CASSLASGSTNTGELFF | TGTGCCAGCAGCTTAGCGAGTGGGAGTACGAACACCGGGGAGCTGTTTTTT
TRBJ2-2 | few | TRBV6-5 | TRBD2 | CASSTLAGGFTGELFF | TGTGCCAGCAGTACACTAGCGGGGGGGTTCACCGGGGAGCTGTTTTTT
TRBJ1-6 | many | TRBV7-2 | TRBD1 | CASSLRQGHANSPLHF | TGTGCCAGCAGCTTAAGACAGGGTCATGCGAATTCACCCCTCCACTTT
TRBJ2-2 | few | TRBV20-1 | . | CSARGILPGELFF | TGCAGTGCTAGGGGTATTTTGCCCGGGGAGCTGTTTTTT
TRBJ1-2 | many | TRBV6-5 | . | CASSLSRAPYGYTF | TGTGCCAGCAGCTTGTCCCGGGCCCCCTATGGCTACACCTTC
TRBJ1-1 | many | TRBV6-2/TRBV6-3 | . | CASSYSIQLYTEAFF | TGTGCCAGCAGTTACTCGATACAGTTATACACTGAAGCTTTCTTT
TRBJ1-6 | . | TRBV28 | . | CASSFATGIRMNSPLHF | TGTGCCAGCAGTTTTGCTACAGGGATTCGGATGAATTCACCCCTCCACTTT
TRBJ1-2 | . | TRBV29-1 | TRBD1 | CSGTPGQGDGYTF | TGCAGCGGCACTCCGGGACAGGGGGATGGCTACACCTTC
TRBJ2-6 | . | TRBV15 | . | CATSRVLGDYGANVLTF | TGTGCCACCAGCAGAGTTCTAGGTGACTATGGGGCCAACGTCCTGACTTTC
TRBJ1-3 | . | TRBV12-3/TRBV12-4 | . | CASSFWGPVENTIYF | TGTGCCAGCAGTTTTTGGGGACCGGTGGAAAACACCATATATTTT
TRBJ2-2 | . | TRBV5-1 | . | CASSFASGDNPNTGELFF | TGCGCCAGCAGCTTCGCCTCCGGGGACAACCCCAACACCGGGGAGCTGTTTTTT
TRBJ1-5 | . | TRBV7-9 | TRBD1 | CASSARGNSNQPQHF | TGTGCCAGCAGCGCCAGGGGGAATAGCAATCAGCCCCAGCATTTT
TRBJ1-6 | many | TRBV7-6 | . | CASSPQRVGGRSSYNSPLHF | TGTGCCAGCAGCCCACAGCGAGTAGGGGGACGGAGCTCCTATAATTCACCCCTCCACTTT
TRBJ1-5 | many | TRBV27 | . | CASSLSWNVPQHF | TGTGCCAGCAGTTTATCCTGGAATGTGCCCCAGCATTTT
TRBJ2-3 | many | TRBV4-2 | TRBD2 | CASSRPDGRDTDTQYF | TGTGCCAGCAGCCGCCCCGATGGGAGGGACACAGATACGCAGTATTTT